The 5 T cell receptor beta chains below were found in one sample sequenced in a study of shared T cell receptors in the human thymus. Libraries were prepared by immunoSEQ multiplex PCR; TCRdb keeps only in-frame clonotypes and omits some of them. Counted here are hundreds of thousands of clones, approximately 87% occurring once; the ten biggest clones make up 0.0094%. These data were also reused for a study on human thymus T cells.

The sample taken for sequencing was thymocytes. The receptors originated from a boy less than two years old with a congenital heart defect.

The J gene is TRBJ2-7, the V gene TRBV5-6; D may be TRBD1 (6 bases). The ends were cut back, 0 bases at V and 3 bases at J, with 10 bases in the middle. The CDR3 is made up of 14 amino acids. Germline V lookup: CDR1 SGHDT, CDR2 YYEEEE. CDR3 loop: CASSLDRVRYEQYF. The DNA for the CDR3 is TGTGCCAGCAGCTTGGACAGGGTTCGCTACGAGCAGTACTTC.

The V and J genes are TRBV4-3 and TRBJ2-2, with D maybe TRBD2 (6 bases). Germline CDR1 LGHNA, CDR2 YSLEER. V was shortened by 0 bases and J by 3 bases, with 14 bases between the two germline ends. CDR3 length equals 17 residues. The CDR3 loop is CASSQEGGGTDTGELFF. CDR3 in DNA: TGCGCCAGCAGCCAAGAGGGAGGAGGTACTGACACCGGGGAGCTGTTTTTT.

CDR3 DNA sequence: TGTGCCAGCAGCAAGGGGCAGGGGAAGGGAACTGAAGCTTTCTTT. Its translation: CASSKGQGKGTEAFF. J is TRBJ1-1 and V is TRBV11-1; maybe TRBD1 (6 bases). This CDR3 has 15 amino acids. V was cut by 5 bases and J by 5 bases, with 18 bases left in between. CDR1 is SGHAT and CDR2 is FQDESV in the germline V gene (reference sequence).

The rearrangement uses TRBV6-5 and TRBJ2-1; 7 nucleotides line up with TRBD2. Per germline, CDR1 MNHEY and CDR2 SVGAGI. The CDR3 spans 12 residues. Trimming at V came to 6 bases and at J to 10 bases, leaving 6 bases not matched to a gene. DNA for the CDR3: TGTGCCAGCAGGGGGGGGGAGAACGAGCAGTTCTTC. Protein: CASRGGENEQFF.

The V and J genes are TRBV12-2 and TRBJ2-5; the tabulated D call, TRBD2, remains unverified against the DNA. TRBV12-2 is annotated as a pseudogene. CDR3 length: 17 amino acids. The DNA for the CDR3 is TGTGCAAGTCGCCGTAACCTAATAGCGGGAGAACAAGAGACCCAGTACTTC. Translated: CASRRNLIAGEQETQYF.